This is a list of T cell receptor beta chains from one sample in a study of OX40 agonist ivuxolimab in advanced cancers. Libraries were prepared by immunoSEQ multiplex PCR; TCRdb keeps only in-frame clonotypes and omits some of them. The sample shows more than 60,000 clones, 85% of them seen only once. This specimen was CD4+ or CD8+ T cells sorted from blood, taken in a trial of the OX40 agonist ivuxolimab. The source of these receptors is an adult with an advanced solid tumor such as melanoma, head and neck, liver or kidney cancer. CDR3s include the opening cysteine and the closing phenylalanine or tryptophan. Each record gives: clone size, CDR3 length, D gene, J gene, V gene, CDR3 protein, CDR3 DNA. A D gene is named only where the DNA matches it firmly. Size is stated for part of the rows, as once, few or many counts, or as a class when the clone is expanded.

clone size: .; CDR3 length: 15; D gene: TRBD2; J gene: TRBJ2-5; V gene: TRBV4-2; CDR3 protein: CASSQLAGNQETQYF; CDR3 DNA: TGTGCCAGCAGCCAGCTAGCGGGTAACCAAGAGACCCAGTACTTC
clone size: .; CDR3 length: 13; D gene: .; J gene: TRBJ1-1; V gene: TRBV6-5; CDR3 protein: CASSYAGDTEAFF; CDR3 DNA: TGTGCCAGCAGTTACGCAGGGGACACTGAAGCTTTCTTT
clone size: .; CDR3 length: 13; D gene: .; J gene: TRBJ1-2; V gene: TRBV6-6; CDR3 protein: CASSYSQAHGYTF; CDR3 DNA: TGTGCCAGCAGTTACTCGCAGGCCCATGGCTACACCTTC
clone size: .; CDR3 length: 14; D gene: TRBD1; J gene: TRBJ1-1; V gene: TRBV30; CDR3 protein: CAWSITGGGTEAFF; CDR3 DNA: TGTGCCTGGAGTATAACAGGGGGAGGGACTGAAGCTTTCTTT
clone size: .; CDR3 length: 11; D gene: .; J gene: TRBJ2-3; V gene: TRBV29-1; CDR3 protein: CSAGPRDTQYF; CDR3 DNA: TGCAGCGCTGGACCCCGAGATACGCAGTATTTT
clone size: .; CDR3 length: 16; D gene: .; J gene: TRBJ2-1; V gene: TRBV5-1; CDR3 protein: CASSLAPGITRNEQFF; CDR3 DNA: TGCGCCAGCAGCTTGGCTCCCGGGATAACACGGAATGAGCAGTTCTTC
clone size: .; CDR3 length: 16; D gene: TRBD1; J gene: TRBJ1-5; V gene: TRBV19; CDR3 protein: CASSIARDRLYQPQHF; CDR3 DNA: TGTGCCAGTAGTATAGCCCGGGACAGGCTCTACCAGCCCCAGCATTTT
clone size: .; CDR3 length: 15; D gene: .; J gene: TRBJ2-1; V gene: TRBV4-2; CDR3 protein: CASSSRQAVVDEQFF; CDR3 DNA: TGTGCCAGCAGCAGTAGACAAGCGGTGGTCGATGAGCAGTTCTTC
clone size: .; CDR3 length: 13; D gene: .; J gene: TRBJ1-6; V gene: TRBV28; CDR3 protein: CASSLPTNSPLHF; CDR3 DNA: TGTGCCAGCAGTCTACCCACCAATTCACCCCTCCACTTT
clone size: .; CDR3 length: 16; D gene: .; J gene: TRBJ2-2; V gene: TRBV12-5; CDR3 protein: CASGLVLGRFAGELFF; CDR3 DNA: TGTGCTAGTGGTTTGGTACTCGGTAGGTTCGCCGGGGAGCTGTTTTTT
clone size: .; CDR3 length: 15; D gene: TRBD1; J gene: TRBJ1-1; V gene: TRBV5-4; CDR3 protein: CASSSSQGANTEAFF; CDR3 DNA: TGTGCCAGCAGCTCGTCACAGGGGGCGAACACTGAAGCTTTCTTT
clone size: .; CDR3 length: 16; D gene: .; J gene: TRBJ2-7; V gene: TRBV18; CDR3 protein: CASSTGHPVRIYEQYF; CDR3 DNA: TGTGCCAGCTCAACTGGACACCCCGTTAGGATCTACGAGCAGTACTTC
clone size: once; CDR3 length: 17; D gene: .; J gene: TRBJ1-2; V gene: TRBV7-2; CDR3 protein: CASSPASSTQSNYGYTF; CDR3 DNA: TGTGCCAGCAGTCCGGCCTCTTCAACACAGTCCAACTATGGCTACACCTTC
clone size: .; CDR3 length: 16; D gene: TRBD2; J gene: TRBJ2-1; V gene: TRBV7-2; CDR3 protein: CASRPPGLAGVNEQFF; CDR3 DNA: TGTGCCAGCAGACCCCCTGGTCTAGCGGGGGTCAATGAGCAGTTCTTC
clone size: few; CDR3 length: 15; D gene: TRBD1; J gene: TRBJ2-1; V gene: TRBV7-8; CDR3 protein: CASSSGQVVVNEQFF; CDR3 DNA: TGTGCCAGCAGCTCCGGACAGGTCGTGGTCAATGAGCAGTTCTTC
clone size: .; CDR3 length: 15; D gene: TRBD1; J gene: TRBJ1-6; V gene: TRBV6-5; CDR3 protein: CASSSTGGGNSPLHF; CDR3 DNA: TGTGCCAGCAGTTCCACAGGGGGTGGAAATTCACCCCTCCACTTT
clone size: .; CDR3 length: 13; D gene: .; J gene: TRBJ2-7; V gene: TRBV7-6; CDR3 protein: CASSLALGDEQYF; CDR3 DNA: TGTGCCAGCAGCTTAGCGCTCGGGGACGAGCAGTACTTC
clone size: .; CDR3 length: 14; D gene: .; J gene: TRBJ1-1; V gene: TRBV7-2; CDR3 protein: CASSPGGGFTEAFF; CDR3 DNA: TGTGCCAGCAGCCCTGGGGGGGGTTTCACTGAAGCTTTCTTT
clone size: .; CDR3 length: 15; D gene: .; J gene: TRBJ2-5; V gene: TRBV11-2; CDR3 protein: CASSLGGPGQETQYF; CDR3 DNA: TGTGCCAGCAGCTTAGGGGGTCCAGGCCAAGAGACCCAGTACTTC
clone size: .; CDR3 length: 16; D gene: .; J gene: TRBJ2-3; V gene: TRBV7-8; CDR3 protein: CASSLNPPPPTDTQYF; CDR3 DNA: TGTGCCAGCAGCTTAAATCCACCGCCTCCCACAGATACGCAGTATTTT
clone size: .; CDR3 length: 13; D gene: .; J gene: TRBJ2-3; V gene: TRBV18; CDR3 protein: CASSPSSTDTQYF; CDR3 DNA: TGTGCCAGCTCACCATCTAGCACAGATACGCAGTATTTT
clone size: once; CDR3 length: 15; D gene: .; J gene: TRBJ2-5; V gene: TRBV5-1; CDR3 protein: CASSSSWAGQETQYF; CDR3 DNA: TGCGCCAGCAGCTCTTCCTGGGCGGGGCAAGAGACCCAGTACTTC
clone size: .; CDR3 length: 13; D gene: TRBD1; J gene: TRBJ1-1; V gene: TRBV7-6; CDR3 protein: CASNRGTGAEAFF; CDR3 DNA: TGTGCCAGCAACCGGGGGACAGGCGCCGAAGCTTTCTTT
clone size: .; CDR3 length: 15; D gene: TRBD1; J gene: TRBJ2-1; V gene: TRBV7-2; CDR3 protein: CASSLTDRAYNEQFF; CDR3 DNA: TGTGCCAGCAGCTTAACCGACAGGGCCTACAATGAGCAGTTCTTC
clone size: .; CDR3 length: 16; D gene: TRBD1; J gene: TRBJ2-1; V gene: TRBV6-5; CDR3 protein: CASSYTGLGQGDEQFF; CDR3 DNA: TGTGCCAGCAGTTATACAGGCCTGGGACAGGGTGATGAGCAGTTCTTC
clone size: few; CDR3 length: 15; D gene: .; J gene: TRBJ2-3; V gene: TRBV10-3; CDR3 protein: CAISGGRGRTDTQYF; CDR3 DNA: TGTGCCATCAGTGGGGGGCGGGGGCGCACAGATACGCAGTATTTT
clone size: .; CDR3 length: 14; D gene: .; J gene: TRBJ1-4; V gene: TRBV30; CDR3 protein: CAWSVGGNNEKLFF; CDR3 DNA: TGTGCCTGGAGTGTCGGCGGGAATAATGAAAAACTGTTTTTT
clone size: .; CDR3 length: 13; D gene: .; J gene: TRBJ2-7; V gene: TRBV12-5; CDR3 protein: CASGNHPGDEQYF; CDR3 DNA: TGTGCTAGTGGTAACCATCCCGGGGACGAGCAGTACTTC
clone size: .; CDR3 length: 14; D gene: .; J gene: TRBJ1-3; V gene: TRBV5-1; CDR3 protein: CASSTQVSGNTIYF; CDR3 DNA: TGCGCCAGCAGCACACAGGTCTCTGGAAACACCATATATTTT
clone size: .; CDR3 length: 19; D gene: .; J gene: TRBJ2-6; V gene: TRBV4-2; CDR3 protein: CASSVSDVRRSSGANVLTF; CDR3 DNA: TGTGCCAGCAGCGTTTCGGATGTACGGAGAAGCTCTGGGGCCAACGTCCTGACTTTC
clone size: .; CDR3 length: 14; D gene: .; J gene: TRBJ2-3; V gene: TRBV7-9; CDR3 protein: CASSPTTPSDTQYF; CDR3 DNA: TGTGCCAGCAGCCCCACTACCCCCTCTGATACGCAGTATTTT